The present T cell receptor beta chain was sequenced within a study of cytomegalovirus exposure and HLA in healthy donors. Study-wide points: It was only CMV serostatus that was available as immune exposure information.

A word on this clone: Its antigen is as yet unknown.

The PCR was carried out with 60 Vbeta primers and 13 Jbeta primers. Generated by immunoSEQ multiplex PCR, the TCRdb table keeps only in-frame clones and is missing some. The data show 110,000 to 150,000 clones, with around 9.7% seen just once and 1.5% to 2% held by the top ten. The length of the CDR3 is 14 residues. With V trimmed by 2 bases and J by 3 bases, 1 base remained unmatched. Germline assignment: CDR1 SGHRS and CDR2 YFSETQ. This clonotype was obtained from a man between 45 and 60 years old in good health and CMV-seronegative. The sample consisted of PBMCs. The chain combines TRBV5-1 with TRBJ2-5; 10 nucleotides match TRBD1. The CDR3 sequence is CASSFGTGEETQYF. CDR3 coding DNA: TGCGCCAGCAGCTTTGGGACAGGGGAAGAGACCCAGTACTTC.